This TCR beta chain was captured in a study of response to subunit inactivated influenza vaccine. The CDR3 extends over 13 amino acids. The V gene's germline CDR1 is SGHRS and CDR2 YFSETQ. V was pared by 1 base and J by 6 bases, with 10 bases between. Each CDR3 protein is one row after TCRdb ran MiXCR on the RT-PCR reads. The repertoire holds some 540,000 distinct CDR3 sequences, with around 21% as singletons. These data were also reused for a study on T cells expressing NK-cell markers. That source reports: The cDNA for TCR beta came from 5'RACE template switching with UMIs. Cells sorted as CD3+CD56+NKG2C+, CD3+CD56+NKG2C- and CD3+CD56-NKG2C+ T cells supplied the TCR beta repertoires. HCMV serostatus: most of the eight sequenced donors positive, one negative. A few of the donors also had these clonotypes leading their CD3+CD56-NKG2C+ fraction.

This sequence joins TRBV5-1 and TRBJ1-2; a possible D gene is TRBD1 (6 bases). The sequenced sample was CD4+ T cells sorted from PBMCs, obtained 11 to 12 days after vaccination. This receptor was identified in a man aged 45-65 years who received an inactivated influenza vaccine. As DNA, the CDR3 is TGCGCCAGCAGCTTGTCAGACAGGAATGGCTACACCTTC. Protein sequence: CASSLSDRNGYTF.